A single T cell receptor beta chain is shown here with its context. The antigen is unknown. The data were taken from a study of post-analysis software for immune sequencing data. Study results and limitations: The study found significantly lower normalized Chao1 diversity in multiple sclerosis patients than in controls.

CDR3 length: 16 amino acids. V shed 0 bases, J shed 13 bases, and the junction held 12 bases outside the gene matches. Germline V gene lookup returns CDR1 DFQATT and CDR2 SNEGSKA (reference sequence). Presence of unique molecular identifiers characterized the TCR beta cDNA libraries. One entry per CDR3 protein, called by TCRdb with MiXCR from the PCR reads. In the table there are around 150,000 distinct CDR3 sequences, around 36% of which are singletons. This clonotype originated in a girl aged 10-17 years with multiple sclerosis. The specimen was blood, collected after autologous hematopoietic stem cell transplantation. V is TRBV20-1 and J is TRBJ2-4; TRBD2 aligns across 13 bases. The CDR3 loop reads CSARDSRVGGLAGQYF. For the CDR3, the DNA is TGCAGTGCTAGAGATAGTAGGGTGGGGGGACTAGCGGGGCAGTACTTC.